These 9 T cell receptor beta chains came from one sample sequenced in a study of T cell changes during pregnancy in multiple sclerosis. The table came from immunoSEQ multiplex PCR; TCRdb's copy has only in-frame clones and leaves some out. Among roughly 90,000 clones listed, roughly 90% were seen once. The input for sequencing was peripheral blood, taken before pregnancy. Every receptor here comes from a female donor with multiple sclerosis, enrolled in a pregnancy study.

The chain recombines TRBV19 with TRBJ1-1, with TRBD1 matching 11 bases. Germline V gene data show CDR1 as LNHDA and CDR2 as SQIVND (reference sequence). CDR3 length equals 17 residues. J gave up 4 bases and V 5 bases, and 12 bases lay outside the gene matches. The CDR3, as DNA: TGTGCCAGTAGTCCCCTCCGGACAGGGGGCGGGGGCACTGAAGCTTTCTTT. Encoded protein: CASSPLRTGGGGTEAFF.

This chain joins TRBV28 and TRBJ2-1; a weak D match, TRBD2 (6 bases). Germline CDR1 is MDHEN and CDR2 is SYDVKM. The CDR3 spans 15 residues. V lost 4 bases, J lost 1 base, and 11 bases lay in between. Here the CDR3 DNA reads TGTGCCAGCAGTTGGCGGGATCTATCCTACAATGAGCAGTTCTTC. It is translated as CASSWRDLSYNEQFF.

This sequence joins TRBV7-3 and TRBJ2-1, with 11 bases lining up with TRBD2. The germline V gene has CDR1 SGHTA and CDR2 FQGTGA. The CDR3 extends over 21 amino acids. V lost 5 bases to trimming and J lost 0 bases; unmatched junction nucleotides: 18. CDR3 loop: CASSRPAGLAAELSSYNEQFF. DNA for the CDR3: TGTGCCAGCAGCCGACCTGCGGGACTAGCGGCGGAGCTTAGCTCCTACAATGAGCAGTTCTTC.

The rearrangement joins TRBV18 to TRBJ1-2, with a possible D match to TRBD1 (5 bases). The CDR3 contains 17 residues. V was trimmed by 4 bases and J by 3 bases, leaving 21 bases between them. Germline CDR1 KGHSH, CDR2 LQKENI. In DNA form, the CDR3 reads TGTGCCAGCTCACGCGGAACGGGACTTTTGGTCTACTATGGCTACACCTTC. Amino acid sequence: CASSRGTGLLVYYGYTF.

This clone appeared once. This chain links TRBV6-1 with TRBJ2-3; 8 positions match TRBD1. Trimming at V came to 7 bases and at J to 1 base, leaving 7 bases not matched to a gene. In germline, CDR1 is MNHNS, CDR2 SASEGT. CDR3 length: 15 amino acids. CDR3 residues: CASIRPGQGTDTQYF. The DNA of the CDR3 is TGTGCCAGCATCAGACCGGGACAGGGCACAGATACGCAGTATTTT.

For the CDR3, the DNA is TGCAGCGGAGGACAGGGACTCTACAATGAGCAGTTCTTC. Protein: CSGGQGLYNEQFF. V is TRBV29-1 and J is TRBJ2-1; 8 bases agree with TRBD1. Germline V lookup: CDR1 SQVTM, CDR2 ANQGSEA. The J segment lost 3 bases and the V segment lost 7 bases, leaving 5 bases of the junction unmatched. The CDR3 spans 13 residues.

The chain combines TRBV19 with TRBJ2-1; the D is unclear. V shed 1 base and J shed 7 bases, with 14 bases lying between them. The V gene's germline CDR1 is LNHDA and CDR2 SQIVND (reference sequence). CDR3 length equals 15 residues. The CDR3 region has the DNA TGTGCCAGTAGTATAGCTCATACGGTCTGGAATGAGCAGTTCTTC. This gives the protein CASSIAHTVWNEQFF. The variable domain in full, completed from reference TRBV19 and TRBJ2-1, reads DGGITQSPKYLFRKEGQNVTLSCEQNLNHDAMYWYRQDPGQGLRLIYYSQIVNDFQKGDIAEGYSVSREKKESFPLTVTSAQKNPTAFYLCASSIAHTVWNEQFFGPGTRLTVL.

The CDR3 is CASSPAVTGQNTEAFF. CDR3 sequence (DNA): TGTGCCAGCAGTCCAGCGGTGACGGGACAGAATACTGAAGCTTTCTTT. The V gene is TRBV27, the J gene TRBJ1-1; TRBD1 aligns across 7 bases. With V trimmed by 5 bases and J by 5 bases, 14 bases remained unmatched. CDR1 MNHEY and CDR2 SMNVEV come from the germline V gene (reference sequence). CDR3 size: 16 residues.

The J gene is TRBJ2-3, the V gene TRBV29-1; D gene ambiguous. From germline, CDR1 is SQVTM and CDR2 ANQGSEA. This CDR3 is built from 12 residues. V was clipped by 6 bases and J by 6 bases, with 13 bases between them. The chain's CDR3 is CSVERPKDTQYF. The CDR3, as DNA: TGCAGCGTCGAGCGCCCTAAGGATACGCAGTATTTT.